These 25 T cell receptor beta chains came from one sample sequenced in a study of cytomegalovirus exposure and HLA in healthy donors. The PCR made use of 60 Vbeta and 13 Jbeta primers. Repertoires were generated with immunoSEQ multiplex PCR, while TCRdb's copy carries only in-frame clones and drops some. The sample yields about 120,000 clones, about 10% seen once. Sequenced sample: PBMCs. The receptors stem from a young woman in good health and CMV-seropositive.

This chain joins TRBV5-6 and TRBJ1-4; weak D call: TRBD1 (6 bases). V lost 0 bases and J 10 bases, leaving 16 bases between the germline ends. Germline assignment: CDR1 SGHDT and CDR2 YYEEEE. The CDR3 length is 15 residues. DNA for the CDR3: TGTGCCAGCAGCTTGGAGGGCACCGAGGGGGTAAAACTGTTTTTT. This encodes CASSLEGTEGVKLFF.

Here the CDR3 DNA reads TGTGCCAGCAGTTCAGGGGCCCGTAGCACAGATACGCAGTATTTT. This encodes CASSSGARSTDTQYF. This chain links TRBV5-8 with TRBJ2-3, with a weak D call TRBD1 (6 bases). This CDR3 has 15 amino acids. Germline values: CDR1 SGHTS, CDR2 YDEGEE. Trimming cost V 5 bases and J 0 bases, with 13 bases left between them. Filled out from reference TRBV5-8 and TRBJ2-3, the complete variable domain reads EAGVTQSPTHLIKTRGQQATLRCSPISGHTSVYWYQQALGLGLQFLLWYDEGEERNRGNFPPRFSGRQFPNYSSELNVNALELEDSALYLCASSSGARSTDTQYFGPGTRLTVL.

In its sample, this clone was seen a few times. This rearrangement joins TRBV6-1 to TRBJ1-1; D unresolved. The germline gives CDR1 MNHNS, CDR2 SASEGT. The CDR3 covers 15 residues. V was pared by 2 bases and J by 2 bases, with 12 bases between. CDR3: CASSEREQLNTEAFF. CDR3 in DNA: TGTGCCAGCAGTGAACGTGAACAGCTAAACACTGAAGCTTTCTTT.

This rearrangement joins TRBV30 to TRBJ2-2; the match to TRBD2 covers 9 bases. The V segment lost 5 bases and the J segment 5 bases; nucleotides outside the gene matches: 6. Germline CDR1 GTSNPN, CDR2 SVGIG (reference sequence). CDR3 length: 14 residues. The DNA of the CDR3 is TGTGCCTGGGCGGCGGGAGGGCGAACCGGGGAGCTGTTTTTT. Residues: CAWAAGGRTGELFF.

V usage is TRBV12-5 and J usage is TRBJ2-5; 7 bases match TRBD1. CDR3 length: 14 residues. CDR1 and CDR2 from the germline V gene are LGHNT and FRNRAP. Losses at the gene ends were 5 bases for V and 2 bases for J; bases not matched to a gene: 5. Here the CDR3 reads CASGPGTVQETQYF. In DNA form, the CDR3 reads TGTGCTAGTGGTCCTGGGACAGTTCAAGAGACCCAGTACTTC.

This clone was counted between two and nine times. The chain combines TRBV5-1 with TRBJ2-3; possibly TRBD1 for D (6 bases). CDR1 and CDR2 from the germline V gene are SGHRS and YFSETQ. This CDR3 contains 13 residues. Trimming cost V 7 bases and J 5 bases, with 14 bases left between them. The CDR3 region is CASGGTGRDTQYF. The CDR3, as DNA: TGCGCCAGCGGCGGAACAGGGAGAGATACGCAGTATTTT. Drawing the rest from reference TRBV5-1 and TRBJ2-3, the complete variable domain is KAGVTQTPRYLIKTRGQQVTLSCSPISGHRSVSWYQQTPGQGLQFLFEYFSETQRNKGNFPGRFSGRQFSNSRSEMNVSTLELGDSALYLCASGGTGRDTQYFGPGTRLTVL.

In its sample, this clone was seen a few times. The gene calls are TRBV4-1 and TRBJ2-3; 14 bases are shared with TRBD2. Germline V gene data show CDR1 as MGHRA and CDR2 as YSYEKL. The ends lost 0 bases at V and 1 base at J; junction bases unmatched: 9. The CDR3 has 20 residues. The CDR3 is CASSQDGLAGGPWGTDTQYF. In DNA form, the CDR3 reads TGCGCCAGCAGCCAAGACGGACTAGCGGGAGGTCCATGGGGCACAGATACGCAGTATTTT.

The CDR3 sequence: CSGTGLRTEAFF. Here the CDR3 DNA reads TGCAGTGGGACAGGACTGCGAACTGAAGCTTTCTTT. This chain connects TRBV29-1 to TRBJ1-1; 8 nucleotides agree with TRBD1. The CDR3 length is 12 residues. CDR1 is SQVTM, CDR2 ANQGSEA, per germline.

The chain carries TRBV5-1 and TRBJ2-5, with a weak D call TRBD2 (6 bases). This CDR3 region has 15 residues. Germline V gene lookup returns CDR1 SGHRS and CDR2 YFSETQ. Trimming left V 0 bases short and J 2 bases short, with 11 bases between. The CDR3 DNA sequence: TGCGCCAGCAGCTTGGAGGGTGCGGGGCAAGAGACCCAGTACTTC. Translated: CASSLEGAGQETQYF. Based on the CDR3 plus reference TRBV5-1 and TRBJ2-5, the full variable domain is KAGVTQTPRYLIKTRGQQVTLSCSPISGHRSVSWYQQTPGQGLQFLFEYFSETQRNKGNFPGRFSGRQFSNSRSEMNVSTLELGDSALYLCASSLEGAGQETQYFGPGTRLLVL.

This clone was observed a handful of times. The sample contains more than one DNA sequence encoding this CDR3. The chain uses TRBV6-1 and TRBJ2-7; D gene ambiguous. The CDR3 has 11 amino acids. Germline lookup yields CDR1 MNHNS and CDR2 SASEGT. V lost 5 bases and J 7 bases, leaving 9 bases between the germline ends. For the CDR3, the DNA is TGTGCCAGCAGTCTCCAGTGGGAGCAGTACTTC. Translating gives CASSLQWEQYF.

This clone appeared once. The chain carries TRBV5-8 and TRBJ2-1; D remains ambiguous. Trimming shortened V by 0 bases and J by 5 bases, and 9 bases separated the two germline ends. Germline lookup yields CDR1 SGHTS and CDR2 YDEGEE. The CDR3 covers 14 residues. The chain's CDR3 is CASSLAWADNEQFF. The CDR3 nucleotides read TGTGCCAGCAGCTTGGCCTGGGCAGACAATGAGCAGTTCTTC.

This clone was seen more than once but under ten times. V gene TRBV5-4 combines with J gene TRBJ2-3; 7 bases are shared with TRBD2. Germline V gives CDR1 SGHNT, CDR2 YYREEE (reference sequence). The CDR3 loop spans 15 amino acids. The J segment lost 2 bases and the V segment lost 2 bases, leaving 5 bases of the junction unmatched. The CDR3 protein is CASSFTSDSTDTQYF. DNA for the CDR3: TGTGCCAGCAGCTTCACTAGCGACTCCACAGATACGCAGTATTTT.

The sample holds a few counts of this clone. This chain joins TRBV29-1 and TRBJ2-7; 11 bases align to TRBD1. The CDR3 covers 13 residues. The trim removed 5 bases at V and 3 bases at J, leaving 3 bases unmatched. The germline CDR1 and CDR2 sequences are SQVTM and ANQGSEA. CDR3 DNA: TGCAGCGTTAGGACAGGGGGCTTCTACGAGCAGTACTTC. Protein product: CSVRTGGFYEQYF.

This clone has more than one count but fewer than ten. The chain's CDR3 is CASSSDRYSGGYTF. Here the CDR3 DNA reads TGTGCCAGCAGCTCAGACAGATACTCCGGCGGCTACACCTTC. V is TRBV7-9 and J is TRBJ1-2; perhaps TRBD1 as D (5 bases). The CDR3 has 14 amino acids. V gave up 4 bases and J gave up 8 bases, with 17 bases separating them. The germline gives CDR1 SEHNR, CDR2 FQNEAQ (reference sequence).

The gene calls are TRBV6-1 and TRBJ2-5, with 7 bases matching TRBD1. From germline, CDR1 is MNHNS and CDR2 SASEGT. There are 14 residues in the CDR3. V trimming: 6 bases; J trimming: 4 bases; junction bases outside the gene matches: 8. For the CDR3, the DNA is TGTGCCAGCAGCCACCTCACAGGGGTAGAGACCCAGTACTTC. Translating it yields CASSHLTGVETQYF.

V and J are TRBV5-4 and TRBJ2-7; 8 bases line up with TRBD2. V shed 4 bases and J 5 bases; nucleotides not matched to a gene: 8. The CDR3 covers 14 residues. The germline CDR1 and CDR2 sequences are SGHNT and YYREEE (reference sequence). The CDR3 DNA reads TGTGCCAGCAGCACGATAGCGGGAAGAGACGAGCAGTACTTC. This gives the protein CASSTIAGRDEQYF.

V usage is TRBV30 and J usage is TRBJ2-7; 8 positions match TRBD2. V shed 5 bases, J shed 0 bases, and the junction held 6 bases outside the gene matches. This CDR3 is built from 14 residues. Germline V gene data show CDR1 as GTSNPN and CDR2 as SVGIG (reference sequence). CDR3 DNA: TGTGCCTGGTCCGGGGGGGGCGTCTCCTACGAGCAGTACTTC. Translating gives CAWSGGGVSYEQYF.

The chain links TRBV11-2 to TRBJ2-5, with a possible D match to TRBD2 (6 bases). With 2 bases removed from V and 5 bases from J, the gap between germline ends came to 15 bases. The CDR3 is 15 amino acids. Germline V CDR1 and CDR2: SGHAT, FQNNGV. In DNA form, the CDR3 reads TGTGCCAGCAGCTTATCCGGGAGCCCCGGGGAGACCCAGTACTTC. It yields the protein CASSLSGSPGETQYF.

The V call is TRBV5-1, the J call TRBJ2-7, with D possibly TRBD2 on 6 matching bases. V was pared by 1 base and J by 5 bases, with 13 bases between. The germline V gene encodes CDR1 SGHRS and CDR2 YFSETQ. The CDR3 sequence is 14 residues long. DNA for the CDR3: TGCGCCAGCAGCTTGCGACCGGGACTTAACGAGCAGTACTTC. Translated, it gives CASSLRPGLNEQYF.

The chain has TRBV19 and TRBJ2-2; 12 nucleotides line up with TRBD2. CDR1 LNHDA and CDR2 SQIVND come from the germline V gene (reference sequence). V dropped 8 bases and J dropped 3; count of bases not matched to a gene: 4. The CDR3 is 15 residues long. CDR3 residues: CASVPSGRDTGELFF. CDR3 coding DNA: TGTGCCAGTGTTCCTAGCGGGAGGGACACCGGGGAGCTGTTTTTT.

This clone was seen a handful of times. V usage is TRBV7-9 and J usage is TRBJ2-5; 9 positions agree with TRBD1. The CDR3 contains 15 residues. With 5 bases clipped from V and 5 bases from J, the junction kept 9 bases outside the gene matches. CDR1 and CDR2 (germline): SEHNR, FQNEAQ (reference sequence). The CDR3: CASSPGQGIVETQYF. In nucleotides, the CDR3 is TGTGCCAGCAGCCCTGGACAGGGGATCGTGGAGACCCAGTACTTC.

The chain links TRBV10-3 to TRBJ1-3; D is uncertain. V lost 11 bases, J lost 0 bases, and 11 bases lay in between. CDR3 length equals 13 residues. The germline gives CDR1 ENHRY, CDR2 SYGVKD. CDR3: CASQAFSGNTIYF. Here the CDR3 DNA reads TGTGCCTCTCAGGCGTTCTCTGGAAACACCATATATTTT.

This clone came up a few times. The sample has other DNA sequences that encode this CDR3 too. The CDR3 sequence is CAWSLSTDTQYF. The CDR3 coding sequence is TGTGCCTGGAGTCTTAGCACAGATACGCAGTATTTT. V and J are TRBV30 and TRBJ2-3; no reliable D call. The germline gives CDR1 GTSNPN, CDR2 SVGIG (reference sequence). The CDR3 spans 12 residues. V lost 2 bases, J lost 0 bases, and 3 bases lay in between. Looking up the rest from reference TRBV30 and TRBJ2-3 gives the full variable domain: SQTIHQWPATLVQPVGSPLSLECTVEGTSNPNLYWYRQAAGRGLQLLFYSVGIGQISSEVPQNLSASRPQDRQFILSSKKLLLSDSGFYLCAWSLSTDTQYFGPGTRLTVL.

The chain carries TRBV2 and TRBJ2-3; D is perhaps TRBD2 (6 bases). Trimming pared 11 bases from V and 2 bases from J, leaving 17 bases between. The germline V gene has CDR1 SNHLY and CDR2 FYNNEI. The CDR3 extends over 14 amino acids. CDR3 bases: TGTGCCGTAGCACCGAGGGAGGCCACAGATACGCAGTATTTT. Encoded protein: CAVAPREATDTQYF.

This sequence joins TRBV9 and TRBJ2-7; 7 bases line up with TRBD1. Trimming took 1 base from V and 5 from J; bases not matched to a gene: 12. The CDR3 runs to 16 residues. CDR1 is SGDLS, CDR2 YYNGEE, per germline. CDR3: CASSVTGDSLWNEQYF. CDR3 in DNA: TGTGCCAGCAGCGTAACAGGGGACAGCTTGTGGAACGAGCAGTACTTC.